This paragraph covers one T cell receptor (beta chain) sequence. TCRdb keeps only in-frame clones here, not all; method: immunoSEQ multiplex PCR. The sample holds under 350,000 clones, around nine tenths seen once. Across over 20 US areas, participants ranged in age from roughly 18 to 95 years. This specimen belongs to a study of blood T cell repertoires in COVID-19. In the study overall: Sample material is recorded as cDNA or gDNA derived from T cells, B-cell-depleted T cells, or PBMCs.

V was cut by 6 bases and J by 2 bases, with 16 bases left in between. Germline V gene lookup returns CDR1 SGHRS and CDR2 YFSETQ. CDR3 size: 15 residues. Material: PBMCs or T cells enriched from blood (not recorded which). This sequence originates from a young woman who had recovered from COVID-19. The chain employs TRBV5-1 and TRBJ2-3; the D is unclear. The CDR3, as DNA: TGCGCCAGCAAGGCCGTGGCAGGTTCCACAGATACGCAGTATTTT. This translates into CASKAVAGSTDTQYF.